This TCR beta chain was found in a study of CD8 T cells in Susac syndrome. FACS was used to enrich TEMRA cells, whereas the CD8+ and CD4+ T cells were obtained by negative isolation. Random hexamers served to reverse transcribe about 0.45 to 1 ug RNA. Using its own MiXCR run on the immunoSEQ multiplex PCR reads, TCRdb lists one record per CDR3 protein. Of roughly 120,000 distinct CDR3 sequences in the sample, 85% to 95% are singletons; the top ten hold roughly 0.3%. Germline CDR1 is MNHEY and CDR2 is SMNVEV (reference sequence). Trimming at V came to 3 bases and at J to 4 bases, leaving 8 bases not matched to a gene. The CDR3 runs 15 residues.

Specimen: CD8+ T cells from PBMCs. The TCR comes from a human donor with multiple sclerosis. V gene TRBV27 combines with J gene TRBJ2-5; 7 nucleotides agree with TRBD1. The CDR3 region has the DNA TGTGCCAGCAGTTTGGTCAGGGGGTCGGGAGAGACCCAGTACTTC. It codes for CASSLVRGSGETQYF.